A selection of T cell receptor beta chains follows, all from one sample in a study of blood T cells in healthy people across ages. From the 5' RACE reads, TCRdb called clonotypes with MiXCR, one entry per CDR3 protein. Of approximately 800,000 distinct CDR3 sequences listed, 58% are singletons. The sequencing input was blood. Source of these receptors: a young man in good health. The CDR3 runs from the conserved cysteine through the conserved F or W. A D gene is named only where the DNA matches it firmly. Rows may omit the clone size; those that give it use once, few, many or a size class.

v_call	d_call	clone_size	j_call	cdr3_aa	cdr3_nt
TRBV7-8	TRBD1	NA	TRBJ2-6	CASSPRTGISPSGANVLTF	TGTGCCAGCAGCCCCCGGACAGGAATAAGTCCCTCTGGGGCCAACGTCCTGACTTTC
TRBV4-3	TRBD2	NA	TRBJ2-1	CASSRGLGDNEQFF	TGCGCCAGCAGCCGGGGACTAGGGGACAATGAGCAGTTCTTC
TRBV7-2	TRBD2	NA	TRBJ2-7	CASSFPGGSSYEQYF	TGTGCCAGCAGCTTTCCGGGGGGTTCCTCCTACGAGCAGTACTTC
TRBV7-2	TRBD1	NA	TRBJ1-2	CASTISGGANYGYTF	TGTGCCAGCACCATATCAGGGGGAGCTAACTATGGCTACACCTTC
TRBV28	NA	once	TRBJ2-2	CATNSGTIHTGELFF	TGTGCCACCAATTCCGGGACAATTCACACCGGGGAGCTGTTTTTT
TRBV6-6	NA	NA	TRBJ2-7	CASSYGKVLSEQYF	TGTGCCAGCAGTTACGGGAAAGTGCTTTCCGAGCAGTACTTC
TRBV20-1	NA	NA	TRBJ2-5	CSARRGDPRETQYF	TGCAGTGCTAGACGAGGGGACCCAAGGGAGACCCAGTACTTC
TRBV25-1	NA	NA	TRBJ1-2	CASSAGTDYYGYTF	TGTGCCAGCAGTGCCGGGACGGACTACTATGGCTACACCTTC
TRBV15	TRBD1	once	TRBJ2-4	CATSSPGQGTPKNIQYF	TGTGCCACCAGCAGCCCGGGACAGGGGACCCCAAAAAACATTCAGTACTTC
TRBV14	NA	once	TRBJ1-6	CASSQVQRRSPLHF	TGTGCCAGCAGCCAAGTCCAGCGTCGTTCACCCCTCCACTTT
TRBV29-1	TRBD1	NA	TRBJ1-2	CSVGTGTFYGYTF	TGCAGCGTGGGGACAGGGACCTTCTATGGCTACACCTTC
TRBV7-8	NA	NA	TRBJ2-7	CASSQPRDLVYEQYF	TGTGCCAGCAGCCAACCCCGGGACTTAGTCTACGAGCAGTACTTC
TRBV3-1	TRBD1	NA	TRBJ2-7	CASSQGTGKVQYF	TGTGCCAGCAGCCAGGGGACAGGGAAGGTGCAGTACTTC
TRBV13	NA	NA	TRBJ1-5	CASSNGTGRQPQHF	TGTGCCAGCAGCAATGGGACGGGGAGGCAGCCCCAGCATTTT
TRBV10-3	TRBD2	NA	TRBJ2-7	CAIRGDGTSGPGGYSYEQYF	TGTGCCATCAGGGGGGATGGGACTAGCGGTCCAGGGGGGTACTCCTACGAGCAGTACTTC
TRBV7-2	NA	few	TRBJ2-3	CASNSPPIVDTQYF	TGTGCCAGCAACTCCCCTCCCATCGTCGATACGCAGTATTTT
TRBV12-3/TRBV12-4	TRBD1	NA	TRBJ2-3	CASSFRGSADAQYF	TGTGCCAGCAGTTTCAGGGGGAGCGCAGATGCGCAGTATTTT
TRBV9	NA	NA	TRBJ2-1	CASSVAGKGEQFF	TGTGCCAGCAGCGTAGCTGGTAAAGGAGAGCAGTTCTTC
TRBV6-5	TRBD1	NA	TRBJ1-1	CASKKQGPLNTEAFF	TGTGCCAGCAAAAAACAGGGGCCCCTGAACACTGAAGCTTTCTTT
TRBV20-1	TRBD2	NA	TRBJ2-5	CSANPPSGTYERYF	TGCAGTGCTAATCCCCCTAGCGGGACCTACGAGCGGTACTTC
TRBV29-1	TRBD2	NA	TRBJ2-7	CSVRQRESGEQYF	TGCAGCGTTCGGCAGCGGGAGTCGGGTGAGCAGTACTTC
TRBV20-1	NA	NA	TRBJ1-2	CSAYRDMALYGYTF	TGCAGTGCGTACCGGGACATGGCTCTCTATGGCTACACCTTC
TRBV20-1	TRBD1	NA	TRBJ2-5	CSARQGEETQYF	TGCAGTGCTAGGCAGGGGGAAGAGACCCAGTACTTC
TRBV20-1	TRBD2	NA	TRBJ2-7	CSASGRTSENPSVYEQYF	TGCAGTGCTAGCGGCAGGACTAGCGAGAATCCATCAGTCTACGAGCAGTACTTC
TRBV28	NA	few	TRBJ2-4	CAILGAGAGKNIQYF	TGTGCCATATTGGGTGCAGGGGCAGGCAAAAACATTCAGTACTTC
TRBV27	TRBD2	NA	TRBJ2-5	CASSLRLAGVQETQYF	TGTGCCAGCAGTTTACGTCTAGCGGGAGTTCAAGAGACCCAGTACTTC
TRBV7-8	NA	NA	TRBJ2-7	CASSLAVGLSEQYF	TGTGCCAGCAGCTTAGCCGTGGGGCTCAGCGAGCAGTACTTC
TRBV10-3	NA	few	TRBJ1-4	CAIRPGGGFEKLFF	TGTGCCATCAGACCCGGCGGGGGGTTTGAAAAACTGTTTTTT
TRBV2	NA	NA	TRBJ1-2	CASSEDTRGLYGYTF	TGTGCCAGCAGTGAAGATACCAGGGGCCTTTATGGCTACACCTTC
TRBV20-1	TRBD2	NA	TRBJ2-3	CSATRAGDTDTQYF	TGCAGTGCTACCAGAGCGGGGGACACAGATACGCAGTATTTT
TRBV28	NA	NA	TRBJ2-7	CASTYVGQTYEQYF	TGTGCCAGCACCTACGTCGGACAGACCTACGAGCAGTACTTC
TRBV10-3	TRBD1	NA	TRBJ2-7	CAINRQGGDYEQYF	TGTGCCATCAACAGACAGGGTGGAGACTACGAGCAGTACTTC
TRBV20-1	NA	few	TRBJ2-7	CSARDPDGSSYEQYF	TGCAGTGCTAGAGACCCGGACGGAAGCTCCTACGAGCAGTACTTC
TRBV20-1	NA	few	TRBJ2-7	CRASSHEQYF	TGCAGGGCTAGCTCCCACGAGCAGTACTTC
TRBV4-1	NA	NA	TRBJ2-7	CASSQTPWGGNEQYF	TGCGCCAGCAGCCAGACCCCGTGGGGCGGAAATGAGCAGTACTTC
TRBV24-1	TRBD1	NA	TRBJ2-1	CATSESSQGRGHNEQFF	TGTGCCACCAGTGAATCCTCCCAGGGCAGGGGGCACAATGAGCAGTTCTTC
TRBV20-1	NA	once	TRBJ2-7	CSATTTAGDYEQYF	TGCAGTGCTACGACCACCGCAGGGGACTACGAGCAGTACTTC
TRBV7-2	TRBD2	NA	TRBJ2-3	CASAAASGGTDTQYF	TGTGCCAGCGCCGCGGCTAGCGGGGGGACAGATACGCAGTATTTT
TRBV5-1	NA	NA	TRBJ2-1	CASSSNLGYSEQFF	TGCGCCAGCAGCTCGAACCTAGGCTACTCTGAGCAGTTCTTC
TRBV7-2	NA	NA	TRBJ2-7	CASSLVDYRPYEQYF	TGTGCCAGCAGCTTGGTAGACTACCGTCCCTACGAGCAGTACTTC
TRBV29-1	NA	NA	TRBJ2-1	CSAPGLETNEQFF	TGCAGCGCTCCGGGACTGGAGACCAATGAGCAGTTCTTC
TRBV12-3/TRBV12-4	NA	once	TRBJ2-5	CASSFVTLGETQYF	TGTGCCAGCAGTTTCGTGACTCTCGGGGAGACCCAGTACTTC
TRBV6-1	TRBD1	once	TRBJ1-2	CAGSGDGRQGYYGYTF	TGTGCCGGCAGTGGGGATGGGAGACAGGGTTACTATGGCTACACCTTC
TRBV7-9	NA	NA	TRBJ1-1	CALEKGTEAFF	TGTGCCTTAGAGAAAGGCACTGAAGCTTTCTTT
TRBV3-1	TRBD1	NA	TRBJ2-7	CASSRQGVNEQYF	TGTGCCAGCAGCCGACAGGGGGTCAACGAGCAGTACTTC
TRBV7-3	TRBD1	NA	TRBJ2-1	CASSFTGTEHNEQFF	TGTGCCAGCAGCTTCACCGGGACAGAACACAATGAGCAGTTCTTC
TRBV5-1	NA	NA	TRBJ2-1	CASSFSDEQFF	TGTGCCAGCAGCTTTAGTGATGAGCAGTTCTTC
TRBV6-5	NA	many	TRBJ2-2	CASSQWGNTGELFF	TGTGCCAGCAGCCAATGGGGTAACACCGGGGAGCTGTTTTTT